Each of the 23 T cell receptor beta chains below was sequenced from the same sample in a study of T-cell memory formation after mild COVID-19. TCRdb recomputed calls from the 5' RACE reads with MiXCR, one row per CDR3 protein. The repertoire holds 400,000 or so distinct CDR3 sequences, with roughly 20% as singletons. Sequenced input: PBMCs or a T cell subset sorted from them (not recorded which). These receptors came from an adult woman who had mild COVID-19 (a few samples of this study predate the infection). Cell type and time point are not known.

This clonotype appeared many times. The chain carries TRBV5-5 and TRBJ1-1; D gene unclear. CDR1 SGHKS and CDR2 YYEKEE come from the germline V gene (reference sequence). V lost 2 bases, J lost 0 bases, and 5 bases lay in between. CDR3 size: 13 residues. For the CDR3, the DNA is TGTGCCAGCAGCTTTCGGTTGAACACTGAAGCTTTCTTT. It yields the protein CASSFRLNTEAFF.

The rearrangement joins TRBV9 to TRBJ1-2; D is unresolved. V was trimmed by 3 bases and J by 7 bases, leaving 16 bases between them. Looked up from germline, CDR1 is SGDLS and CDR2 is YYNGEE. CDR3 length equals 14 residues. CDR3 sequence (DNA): TGTGCCAGCAGCGCTGGAGACGGACTAACTGGCTACACCTTC. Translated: CASSAGDGLTGYTF.

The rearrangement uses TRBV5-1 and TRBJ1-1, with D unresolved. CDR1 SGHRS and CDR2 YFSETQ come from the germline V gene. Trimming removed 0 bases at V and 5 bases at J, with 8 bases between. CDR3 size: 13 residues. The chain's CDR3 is CASSLGGKTEAFF. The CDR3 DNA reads TGCGCCAGCAGCTTGGGCGGGAAGACTGAAGCTTTCTTT.

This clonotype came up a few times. The CDR3 protein is CASSPRQGLDTEAFF. CDR3 DNA: TGCGCCAGCAGCCCCCGACAGGGGTTGGACACTGAAGCTTTCTTT. The chain combines TRBV5-1 with TRBJ1-1; 8 bases match TRBD1. V gave up 4 bases and J gave up 3 bases; unmatched junction bases: 8. Germline values: CDR1 SGHRS, CDR2 YFSETQ. The CDR3 has 15 amino acids.

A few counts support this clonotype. CDR3 sequence: CASSESGTGDGEKLFF. DNA of the CDR3: TGTGCCAGCAGTGAGAGTGGGACAGGGGATGGTGAAAAACTGTTTTTT. The rearrangement uses TRBV6-1 and TRBJ1-4, with 10 bases lining up with TRBD1. V shed 3 bases, J shed 7 bases, and the junction held 8 bases outside the gene matches. Germline V CDR1 and CDR2: MNHNS, SASEGT. The CDR3 has 16 amino acids.

This CDR3 is CASSADRVGYTF. The CDR3 nucleotides read TGTGCCAGCTCAGCAGACAGGGTCGGCTACACCTTC. V and J are TRBV18 and TRBJ1-2; 7 bases are shared with TRBD1. V shed 5 bases, J shed 8 bases, and the junction held 5 bases outside the gene matches. The CDR3 loop spans 12 amino acids. Germline CDR1 KGHSH, CDR2 LQKENI.

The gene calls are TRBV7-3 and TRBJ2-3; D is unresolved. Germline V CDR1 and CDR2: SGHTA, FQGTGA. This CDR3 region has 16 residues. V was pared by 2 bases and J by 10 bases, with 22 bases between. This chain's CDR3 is CASSLPIYPVPSPQYF. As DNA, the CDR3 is TGTGCCAGCAGCTTACCCATATACCCGGTCCCCTCGCCGCAGTATTTT.

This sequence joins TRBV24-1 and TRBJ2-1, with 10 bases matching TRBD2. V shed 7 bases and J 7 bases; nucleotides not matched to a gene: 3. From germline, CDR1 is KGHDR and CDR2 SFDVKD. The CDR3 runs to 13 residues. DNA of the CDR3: TGTGCCACCAGCTTTAGCGGGAGGAATGAGCAGTTCTTC. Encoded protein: CATSFSGRNEQFF.

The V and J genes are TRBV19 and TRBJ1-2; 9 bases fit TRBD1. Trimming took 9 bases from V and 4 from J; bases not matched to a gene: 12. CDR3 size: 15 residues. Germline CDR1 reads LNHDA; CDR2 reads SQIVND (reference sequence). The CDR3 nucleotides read TGTGCCAGCCGGACAGGGGACGACAGCGTCTATGGCTACACCTTC. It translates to CASRTGDDSVYGYTF.

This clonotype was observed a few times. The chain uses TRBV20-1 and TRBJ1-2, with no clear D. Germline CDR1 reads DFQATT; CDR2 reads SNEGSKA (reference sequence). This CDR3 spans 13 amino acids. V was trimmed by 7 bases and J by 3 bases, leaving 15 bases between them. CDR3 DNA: TGCAGTGTCCCCTCCCGGAGAGACTATGGCTACACCTTC. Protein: CSVPSRRDYGYTF.

The DNA of the CDR3 is TGTGCCAGCAGCCGTCCCGGGACTAGCGGGAGAGGGAAGTATTTT. Its protein is CASSRPGTSGRGKYF. The rearrangement uses TRBV4-2 and TRBJ2-3; 14 bases match TRBD2. Germline lookup yields CDR1 LGHNA and CDR2 YNFKEQ. V was clipped by 4 bases and J by 13 bases; unmatched bases: 10. This CDR3 has 15 residues.

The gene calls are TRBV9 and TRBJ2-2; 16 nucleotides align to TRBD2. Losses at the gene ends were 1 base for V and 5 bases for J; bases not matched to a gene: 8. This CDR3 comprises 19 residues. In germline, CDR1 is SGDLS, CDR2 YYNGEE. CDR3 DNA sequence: TGTGCCAGCAGCGTAACCGGGACTAGCGGGGGGGCGCGTACCGGGGAGCTGTTTTTT. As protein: CASSVTGTSGGARTGELFF.

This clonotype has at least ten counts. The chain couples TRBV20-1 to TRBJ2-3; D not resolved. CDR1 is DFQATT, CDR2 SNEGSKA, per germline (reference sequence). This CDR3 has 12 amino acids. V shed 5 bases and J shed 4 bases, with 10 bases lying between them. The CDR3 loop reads CSAHKGADTQYF. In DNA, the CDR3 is TGCAGTGCTCATAAGGGCGCAGATACGCAGTATTTT.

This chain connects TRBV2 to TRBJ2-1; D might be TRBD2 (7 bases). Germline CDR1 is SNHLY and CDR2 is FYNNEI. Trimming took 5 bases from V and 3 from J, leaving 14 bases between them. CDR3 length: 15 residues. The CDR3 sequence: CASSRTRGGYNEQFF. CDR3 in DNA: TGTGCCAGCAGTCGGACTAGGGGGGGCTACAATGAGCAGTTCTTC.

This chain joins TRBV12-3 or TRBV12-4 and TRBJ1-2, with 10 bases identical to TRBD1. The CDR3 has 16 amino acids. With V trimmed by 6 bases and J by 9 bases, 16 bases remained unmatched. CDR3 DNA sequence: TGTGCCAGCAGCTCTAACCAAGGGACAGGGGTGATTCGCTACACCTTC. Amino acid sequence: CASSSNQGTGVIRYTF.

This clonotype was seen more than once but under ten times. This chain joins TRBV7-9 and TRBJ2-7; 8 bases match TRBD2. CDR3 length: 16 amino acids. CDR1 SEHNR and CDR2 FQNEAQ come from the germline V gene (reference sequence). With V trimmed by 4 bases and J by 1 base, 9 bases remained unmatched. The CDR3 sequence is CASSSGLAGYSYEQYF. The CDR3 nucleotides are TGTGCCAGCAGCTCGGGGCTAGCGGGCTATTCCTACGAGCAGTACTTC.

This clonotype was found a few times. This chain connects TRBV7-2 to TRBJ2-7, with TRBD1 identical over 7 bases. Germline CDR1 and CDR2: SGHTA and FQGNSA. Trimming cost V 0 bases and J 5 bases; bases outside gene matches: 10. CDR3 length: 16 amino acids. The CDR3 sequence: CASSLAIETGYNEQYF. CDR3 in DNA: TGTGCCAGCAGCTTAGCTATCGAGACAGGGTATAACGAGCAGTACTTC. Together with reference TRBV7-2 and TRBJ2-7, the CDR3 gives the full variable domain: GAGVSQSPSNKVTEKGKDVELRCDPISGHTALYWYRQSLGQGLEFLIYFQGNSAPDKSGLPSDRFSAERTGGSVSTLTIQRTQQEDSAVYLCASSLAIETGYNEQYFGPGTRLTVT.

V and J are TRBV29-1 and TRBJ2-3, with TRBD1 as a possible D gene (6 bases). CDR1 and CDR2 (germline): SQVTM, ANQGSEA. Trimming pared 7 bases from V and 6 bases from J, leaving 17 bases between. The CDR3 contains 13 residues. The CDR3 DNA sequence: TGCAGCGGTGCCGGGACACCTGGGGATACGCAGTATTTT. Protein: CSGAGTPGDTQYF.

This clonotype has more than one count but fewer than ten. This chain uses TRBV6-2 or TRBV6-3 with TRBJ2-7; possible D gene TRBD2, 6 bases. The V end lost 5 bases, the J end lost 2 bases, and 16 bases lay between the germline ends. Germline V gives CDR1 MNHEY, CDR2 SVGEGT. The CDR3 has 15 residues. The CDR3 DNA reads TGTGCCAGCAGTGGGGGACTCGAAAAAGCCTACGAGCAGTACTTC. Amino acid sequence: CASSGGLEKAYEQYF.

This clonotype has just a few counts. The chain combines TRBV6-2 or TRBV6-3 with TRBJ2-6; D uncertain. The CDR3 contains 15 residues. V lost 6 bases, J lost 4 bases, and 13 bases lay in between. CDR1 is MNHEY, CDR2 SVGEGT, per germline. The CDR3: CASRRASTGANVLTF. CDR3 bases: TGTGCCAGCAGACGAGCTAGTACCGGGGCCAACGTCCTGACTTTC.

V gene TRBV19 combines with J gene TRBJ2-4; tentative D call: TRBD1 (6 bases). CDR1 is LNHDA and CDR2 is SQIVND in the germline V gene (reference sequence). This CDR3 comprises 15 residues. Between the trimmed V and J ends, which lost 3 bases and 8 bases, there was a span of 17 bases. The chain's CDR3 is CASSIRGDHRDIQYF. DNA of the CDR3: TGTGCCAGTAGTATCAGGGGCGATCACAGGGACATTCAGTACTTC. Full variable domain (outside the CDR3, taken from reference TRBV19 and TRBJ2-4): DGGITQSPKYLFRKEGQNVTLSCEQNLNHDAMYWYRQDPGQGLRLIYYSQIVNDFQKGDIAEGYSVSREKKESFPLTVTSAQKNPTAFYLCASSIRGDHRDIQYFGAGTRLSVL.

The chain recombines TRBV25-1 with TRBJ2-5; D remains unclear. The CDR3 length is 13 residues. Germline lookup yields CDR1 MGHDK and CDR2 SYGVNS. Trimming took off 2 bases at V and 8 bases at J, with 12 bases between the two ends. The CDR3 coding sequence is TGTGCCAGCAGTGAAAGCTCCTCGGCCACCCAGTACTTC. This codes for CASSESSSATQYF. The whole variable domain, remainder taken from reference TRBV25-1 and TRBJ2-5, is EADIYQTPRYLVIGTGKKITLECSQTMGHDKMYWYQQDPGMELHLIHYSYGVNSTEKGDLSSESTVSRIRTEHFPLTLESARPSHTSQYLCASSESSSATQYFGPGTRLLVL.

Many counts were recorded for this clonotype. The chain's CDR3 is CSASRGLNTEAFF. The CDR3 DNA reads TGCAGTGCTAGTCGGGGATTGAACACTGAAGCTTTCTTT. This rearrangement joins TRBV20-1 to TRBJ1-1; D is undetermined. Germline-derived CDR1 and CDR2 are DFQATT and SNEGSKA (reference sequence). The CDR3 sequence is 13 residues long. V was clipped by 3 bases and J by 0 bases, with 8 bases between them.